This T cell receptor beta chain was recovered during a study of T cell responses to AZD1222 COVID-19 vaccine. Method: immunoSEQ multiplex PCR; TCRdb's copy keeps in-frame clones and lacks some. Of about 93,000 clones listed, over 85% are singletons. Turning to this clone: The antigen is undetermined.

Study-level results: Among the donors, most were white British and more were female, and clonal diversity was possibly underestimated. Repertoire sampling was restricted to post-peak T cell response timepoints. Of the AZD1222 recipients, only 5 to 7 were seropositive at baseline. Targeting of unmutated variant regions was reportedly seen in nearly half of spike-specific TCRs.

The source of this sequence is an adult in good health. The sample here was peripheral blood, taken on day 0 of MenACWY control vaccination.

The CDR3 bases are TGTGCCAGTAGTATGTGGGGGGCTAGCACAGATACGCAGTATTTT. This translates into CASSMWGASTDTQYF. The chain uses TRBV19 and TRBJ2-3, with D perhaps matching TRBD1 or TRBD2 (6 bases each). V was pared by 3 bases and J by 0 bases, with 10 bases between. Germline V gene data show CDR1 as LNHDA and CDR2 as SQIVND (reference sequence). The CDR3 is 15 residues long.